The 25 T cell receptor beta chains listed next were all sequenced from one sample in a study of CD8 T cells in ankylosing spondylitis. Each CDR3 protein gets one entry after TCRdb re-called the 5' RACE reads with MiXCR. The sample comprises hundreds of thousands of distinct CDR3 sequences, 10% to 15% of which are singletons, and under 7.5% rests with the top ten. Whole-study results and caveats: Typical of ankylosing spondylitis blood, it appeared, was a TCR beta motif of roughly eight highly homologous variants.

The antigens for these receptors are not known. What was sequenced was blood, either unsorted or a sorted T cell fraction (not recorded which). The receptors shown here come from a male donor with ankylosing spondylitis.

The chain combines TRBV18 with TRBJ1-1; TRBD1 aligns across 8 bases. The CDR3 totals 15 residues. The ends lost 6 bases at V and 3 bases at J; junction bases unmatched: 9. Per the germline V gene, CDR1 is KGHSH and CDR2 is LQKENI. In nucleotides, the CDR3 is TGTGCCAGCTCGTCTTCCAGGGGGCTCTACACTGAAGCTTTCTTT. This encodes CASSSSRGLYTEAFF.

Only a few counts were recorded for this clonotype. The chain is built from TRBV7-8 and TRBJ2-5; 7 nucleotides agree with TRBD1. After removal of 2 bases from V and 2 bases from J, the junction contained 8 bases not matched to a gene. CDR1 is SGHVS and CDR2 is FQNEAQ in the germline V gene. This CDR3 comprises 16 residues. The CDR3 reads CASSLLGTVIQETQYF. CDR3 DNA sequence: TGTGCCAGCAGCTTACTCGGGACAGTTATACAAGAGACCCAGTACTTC.

This clonotype has at least ten counts. The chain joins TRBV6-1 to TRBJ2-2; 7 nucleotides match TRBD1. The V segment lost 6 bases and the J segment 5 bases; nucleotides outside the gene matches: 9. Germline V gene lookup returns CDR1 MNHNS and CDR2 SASEGT. The CDR3 loop spans 15 amino acids. The CDR3 sequence is CASRTFGTETGELFF. DNA for the CDR3: TGTGCCAGCAGGACCTTTGGGACAGAAACCGGGGAGCTGTTTTTT.

This clonotype came up many times. The chain joins TRBV5-1 to TRBJ2-3; D perhaps matches TRBD1 (7 bases). Germline V gene data show CDR1 as SGHRS and CDR2 as YFSETQ. Trimming removed 4 bases at V and 5 bases at J, with 14 bases between. This CDR3 has 14 amino acids. CDR3 sequence reads: CASSPTGREDTQYF. The CDR3 DNA reads as TGCGCCAGCAGCCCGACAGGGCGGGAAGATACGCAGTATTTT.

The sample holds a few counts of this clonotype. V usage is TRBV7-9 and J usage is TRBJ2-7; no reliable D call. The V and J ends lost 5 bases and 5 bases respectively, with 16 bases between them. CDR1 SEHNR and CDR2 FQNEAQ come from the germline V gene (reference sequence). CDR3 length: 14 amino acids. The CDR3 loop reads CASSLGTLLHEQYF. The CDR3 nucleotides are TGTGCCAGCAGCCTTGGTACCCTTCTGCACGAGCAGTACTTC.

This clonotype came up many times. The chain links TRBV7-9 to TRBJ2-3; 13 nucleotides line up with TRBD2. The germline gives CDR1 SEHNR, CDR2 FQNEAQ (reference sequence). CDR3 size: 14 residues. V shed 1 base, J shed 15 bases, and the junction held 7 bases outside the gene matches. CDR3 nucleotide sequence: TGTGCCAGCAGCTTAGGGACTAGCGGGAGATACTCATATTTT. Protein: CASSLGTSGRYSYF.

The chain's CDR3 is CASSKDRAYSNQPQHF. The DNA of the CDR3 is TGTGCCAGTAGTAAGGACAGGGCCTATAGCAATCAGCCCCAGCATTTT. V usage is TRBV19 and J usage is TRBJ1-5, with 8 bases that match TRBD1. Unmatched junction bases numbered 5, after V lost 4 bases and J lost 0 bases. The CDR3 is made up of 16 amino acids. Germline V lookup: CDR1 LNHDA, CDR2 SQIVND (reference sequence).

Only a few counts were recorded for this clonotype. The chain joins TRBV7-9 to TRBJ2-3; perhaps D is TRBD1 or TRBD2 (6 bases each). The germline V gene has CDR1 SEHNR and CDR2 FQNEAQ (reference sequence). This CDR3 spans 13 amino acids. Deletions cut 11 bases from V and 3 bases from J, with 15 bases between. The chain's CDR3 is CALTRGETDTQYF. For the CDR3, the DNA is TGTGCCCTTACGAGGGGGGAGACAGATACGCAGTATTTT. The full variable domain, with the rest looked up from reference TRBV7-9 and TRBJ2-3, is DTGVSQNPRHKITKRGQNVTFRCDPISEHNRLYWYRQTLGQGPEFLTYFQNEAQLEKSRLLSDRFSAERPKGSFSTLEIQRTEQGDSAMYLCALTRGETDTQYFGPGTRLTVL.

Only a few counts were recorded for this clonotype. This chain joins TRBV9 and TRBJ2-2; D is uncertain. V was trimmed by 0 bases and J by 3 bases, leaving 0 bases between them. There are 12 residues in the CDR3. Germline-derived CDR1 and CDR2 are SGDLS and YYNGEE. CDR3 DNA sequence: TGTGCCAGCAGCGTAGACACCGGGGAGCTGTTTTTT. It codes for CASSVDTGELFF.

This clonotype was observed at least ten times. The chain carries TRBV15 and TRBJ1-1, with D unclear. In germline, CDR1 is LNHNV, CDR2 YYDKDF (reference sequence). The CDR3 consists of 17 residues. V was cut by 0 bases and J by 1 base, with 15 bases left in between. The chain's CDR3 is CATSRDPIGVPNTEAFF. The DNA for the CDR3 is TGTGCCACCAGCAGAGATCCGATAGGTGTTCCGAACACTGAAGCTTTCTTT.

In its sample, this clonotype was seen a few times. V usage is TRBV24-1 and J usage is TRBJ1-2; D perhaps matches TRBD1 (6 bases). CDR1 is KGHDR, CDR2 SFDVKD, per germline. This CDR3 comprises 16 residues. V gave up 1 base and J gave up 8 bases, with 19 bases separating them. CDR3 bases: TGTGCCACCAGTGATTTCTCCAAAACAGGGTTGTGGGGCTACACCTTC. The encoded protein is CATSDFSKTGLWGYTF.

The table lists this clonotype with a few counts. The V call is TRBV5-1, the J call TRBJ1-6, with D possibly matching TRBD1 (5 bases). This CDR3 region has 15 residues. Germline-derived CDR1 and CDR2 are SGHRS and YFSETQ. V lost 0 bases, J lost 7 bases, and 11 bases lay in between. The CDR3 DNA reads TGCGCCAGCAGCTTGGCTCAGGGAACGAATTCACCCCTCCACTTT. It encodes CASSLAQGTNSPLHF.

This clonotype occurred many times. CDR3 nucleotides: TGTGCCAGCAGCCCAAGAGGGATTGAGCCCCAGCATTTT. It codes for CASSPRGIEPQHF. The J gene is TRBJ1-5, the V gene TRBV12-3 or TRBV12-4; D remains unclear. The CDR3 loop spans 13 amino acids. Deletions cut 6 bases from V and 8 bases from J, with 14 bases between.

This clonotype was detected many times. The gene calls are TRBV24-1 and TRBJ2-1; perhaps TRBD2 as D (6 bases). CDR1 is KGHDR and CDR2 is SFDVKD in the germline V gene. The CDR3 sequence is 14 residues long. The germline V and J ends were trimmed by 0 bases and 8 bases, with 10 bases remaining between them. The CDR3 loop reads CATSDLGQRDEQFF. The CDR3 region has the DNA TGTGCCACCAGTGATTTGGGCCAGCGGGATGAGCAGTTCTTC.

This clonotype was detected only a few times. This rearrangement joins TRBV7-2 to TRBJ1-2, with D tentatively TRBD1 (6 bases). The CDR3 has 15 amino acids. Trimming took off 5 bases at V and 8 bases at J, with 21 bases between the two ends. Per germline, CDR1 SGHTA and CDR2 FQGNSA. The CDR3 reads CASSPESGTLKGYTF. The CDR3, as DNA: TGTGCCAGCAGCCCAGAGAGTGGGACATTAAAGGGCTACACCTTC.

This clonotype has only a few counts. The rearrangement uses TRBV19 and TRBJ2-6; D unclear. The CDR3 consists of 14 residues. Germline lookup yields CDR1 LNHDA and CDR2 SQIVND (reference sequence). V lost 8 bases, J lost 4 bases, and 12 bases lay in between. In nucleotides, the CDR3 is TGTGCCAGTCAGAACCGGGTGGGGGCCAACGTCCTGACTTTC. This codes for CASQNRVGANVLTF.

This clonotype occurred many times. The CDR3 loop is CASSFATVNTEAFF. In DNA, the CDR3 is TGCGCCAGCAGCTTCGCGACCGTGAACACTGAAGCTTTCTTT. The V call is TRBV5-1, the J call TRBJ1-1; D is undetermined. Trimming cost V 2 bases and J 0 bases, with 8 bases left between them. CDR1 and CDR2 from the germline V gene are SGHRS and YFSETQ. This CDR3 has 14 amino acids.

The chain has TRBV10-2 and TRBJ2-7; 9 positions agree with TRBD2. Trimming took 1 base from V and 1 from J; bases not matched to a gene: 2. Looked up from germline, CDR1 is WSHSY and CDR2 is SAAADI. The CDR3 contains 15 residues. The CDR3 sequence is CASSELTSGSYEQYV. DNA for the CDR3: TGCGCCAGCAGTGAGTTGACTAGCGGATCCTACGAGCAGTACGTC.

This clonotype was counted ten times or more. The chain couples TRBV12-3 or TRBV12-4 to TRBJ1-1; D perhaps matches TRBD1 (6 bases). The CDR3 is 14 residues long. Trimming left V 3 bases short and J 1 base short, with 9 bases between. The CDR3 region has the DNA TGTGCCAGCAGTTTTCAGGGGCCGAACACTGAAGCTTTCTTT. It is translated as CASSFQGPNTEAFF.

The chain combines TRBV2 with TRBJ2-7; 11 bases fit TRBD2. Trimming at V came to 4 bases and at J to 0 bases, leaving 23 bases not matched to a gene. From germline, CDR1 is SNHLY and CDR2 FYNNEI. This CDR3 is built from 22 residues. The CDR3 nucleotides read TGTGCCAGCAGTGGGACAGGTCCTTGGATAGCGGGAGGGAGGTTCGACTCCTACGAGCAGTACTTC. It translates to CASSGTGPWIAGGRFDSYEQYF.

The sample holds a few counts of this clonotype. This chain links TRBV11-2 with TRBJ1-2, with 7 bases identical to TRBD1. Looked up from germline, CDR1 is SGHAT and CDR2 is FQNNGV. The CDR3 loop spans 13 amino acids. The V gene end was trimmed by 5 bases and the J gene end by 7 bases; junction bases not matched to a gene: 7. CDR3 sequence reads: CASSLDREPGYTF. The CDR3 DNA follows: TGTGCCAGCAGCCTCGACAGGGAGCCTGGCTACACCTTC.

In its sample, this clonotype was seen a few times. The J gene is TRBJ1-5, the V gene TRBV24-1, with 8 bases identical to TRBD1. V lost 4 bases, J lost 5 bases, and 6 bases stayed unmatched. Germline V lookup: CDR1 KGHDR, CDR2 SFDVKD. This CDR3 comprises 15 residues. The DNA of the CDR3 is TGTGCCACCAGTGACCCCGGACAGGGAGATCAGCCCCAGCATTTT. Its translation: CATSDPGQGDQPQHF.

This clonotype was observed a few times. This sequence joins TRBV24-1 and TRBJ1-1, with TRBD1 as a possible D gene (5 bases). CDR3 size: 12 residues. The germline CDR1 and CDR2 sequences are KGHDR and SFDVKD. V was pared by 4 bases and J by 10 bases, with 12 bases between. The DNA of the CDR3 is TGTGCCACCAGTGACTCAGGGAGAAGAGCTTTCTTT. It specifies CATSDSGRRAFF.

The chain uses TRBV6-5 and TRBJ2-3; 9 bases are shared with TRBD2. Germline V gives CDR1 MNHEY, CDR2 SVGAGI. This CDR3 is 17 amino acids long. Losses at the gene ends were 0 bases for V and 4 bases for J; bases not matched to a gene: 8. In nucleotides, the CDR3 is TGTGCCAGCAGTTACTCGATGGCTAGCGGGAATGCAGATACGCAGTATTTT. Residues: CASSYSMASGNADTQYF.

The sample holds a few counts of this clonotype. The chain is built from TRBV12-3 or TRBV12-4 and TRBJ2-1; either TRBD1 or TRBD2 may fit D (5 bases each). The CDR3 covers 17 residues. V was shortened by 2 bases and J by 0 bases, with 14 bases between the two germline ends. CDR3 nucleotides: TGTGCCAGCAGTTTAATTGCAGGGACGTTCTCCTACAATGAGCAGTTCTTC. Residues: CASSLIAGTFSYNEQFF.